This T cell receptor (beta chain) was captured by sequencing in a study of blood T cells in healthy people across ages. Study findings and constraints: The donors' CMV status was not determined, possibly confounding changes in expanded clonotypes. There were more naive CD4+ cells and higher diversity in long-lived donors than in aged donors.

This clonotype was detected a few times. Antigen specificity is unknown. A second PCR, run for roughly 7 to 11 cycles, used a sample-barcoded 5' primer plus a J-beta primer mix. A tag from a template-switch adaptor with 12 random nucleotides marked each cDNA molecule. TCRdb re-analysed the 5' RACE reads in MiXCR, keeping a single row per CDR3 protein. The table includes about 1.6 million distinct CDR3 sequences, about 31% detected once. The CDR3 totals 15 residues. Germline V CDR1 and CDR2: MGHDK, SYGVNS. The V and J ends lost 2 bases and 8 bases, in that order; junction bases with no gene match: 9. Researchers collected ten milliliters of peripheral blood from every single donor.

The sample consisted of blood. The J gene is TRBJ1-2, the V gene TRBV25-1, with TRBD1 matching over 9 bases. This TCR came from a woman aged 30 to 39 in good health. In nucleotides, the CDR3 is TGTGCCAGCAGTGAAGGAGACAGGGGGGGCCGAGGCTACACCTTC. Its translation is CASSEGDRGGRGYTF.